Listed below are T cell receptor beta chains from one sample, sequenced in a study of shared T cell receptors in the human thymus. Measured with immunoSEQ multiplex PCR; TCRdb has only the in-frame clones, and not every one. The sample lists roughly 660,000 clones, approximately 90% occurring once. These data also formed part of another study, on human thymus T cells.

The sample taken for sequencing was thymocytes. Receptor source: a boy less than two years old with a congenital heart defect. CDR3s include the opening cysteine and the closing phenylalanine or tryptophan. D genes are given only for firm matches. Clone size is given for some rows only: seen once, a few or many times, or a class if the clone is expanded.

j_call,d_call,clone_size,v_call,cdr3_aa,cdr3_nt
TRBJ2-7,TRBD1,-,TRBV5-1,CASSLGGRDRFLYEQYF,TGCGCCAGCAGCTTAGGAGGCAGGGACAGGTTTTTATACGAGCAGTACTTC
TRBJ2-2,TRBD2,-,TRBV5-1,CASSLATSASTGELFF,TGCGCCAGCAGCTTGGCGACTAGCGCCAGCACCGGGGAGCTGTTTTTT
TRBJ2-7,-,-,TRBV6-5,CASSYSARGEQYF,TGTGCCAGCAGTTACTCCGCTCGGGGTGAGCAGTACTTC
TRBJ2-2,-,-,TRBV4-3,CASSLQEAAEMNTGELFF,TGCGCCAGCAGCCTTCAAGAGGCCGCTGAAATGAACACCGGGGAGCTGTTTTTT
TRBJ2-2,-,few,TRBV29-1,CSVKSAGELFF,TGCAGCGTTAAAAGCGCCGGGGAGCTGTTTTTT
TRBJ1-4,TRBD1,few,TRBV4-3,CASSRKTGPNEKLFF,TGCGCCAGCAGCCGCAAGACAGGGCCTAATGAAAAACTGTTTTTT
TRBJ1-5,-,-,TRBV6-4,CASSVGRDSNQPQHF,TGTGCCAGCAGTGTTGGACGGGATAGCAATCAGCCCCAGCATTTT
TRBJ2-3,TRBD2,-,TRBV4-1,CASSRLAGVTDTQYF,TGCGCCAGCAGCCGTCTAGCGGGAGTCACAGATACGCAGTATTTT
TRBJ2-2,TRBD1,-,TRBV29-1,CSVEDRGGSGELFF,TGCAGCGTTGAGGACAGAGGGGGCTCCGGGGAGCTGTTTTTT
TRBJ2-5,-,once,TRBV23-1,CASSQVVANEGETQYF,TGCGCCAGCAGTCAAGTAGTAGCCAACGAGGGAGAGACCCAGTACTTC
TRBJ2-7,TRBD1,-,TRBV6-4,CASSVLPGTGSNEQYF,TGTGCCAGCAGTGTCCTTCCCGGGACAGGGAGCAACGAGCAGTACTTC
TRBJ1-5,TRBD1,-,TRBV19,CASSIESPGQGVSNQPQHF,TGTGCCAGTAGTATAGAAAGTCCGGGACAGGGTGTTAGCAATCAGCCCCAGCATTTT
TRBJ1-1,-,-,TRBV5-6,CASSSKGDTEAFF,TGTGCCAGCAGCAGTAAGGGGGACACTGAAGCTTTCTTT
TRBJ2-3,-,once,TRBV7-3,CASSLKRAGGGTDTQYF,TGTGCCAGCAGCTTAAAGAGGGCGGGTGGCGGCACAGATACGCAGTATTTT
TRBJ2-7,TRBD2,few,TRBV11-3,CASSLGGGEDYEQYF,TGTGCCAGCAGCTTAGGGGGAGGGGAGGACTACGAGCAGTACTTC
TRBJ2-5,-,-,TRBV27,CASSLKLEASPPQETQYF,TGTGCCAGCAGTTTAAAGCTAGAAGCCTCCCCGCCCCAAGAGACCCAGTACTTC
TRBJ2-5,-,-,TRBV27,CASSLSRAETQYF,TGTGCCAGCAGTTTGTCCAGGGCTGAGACCCAGTACTTC
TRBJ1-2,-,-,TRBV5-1,CASRGRGVYGYTF,TGCGCCAGCAGGGGGAGGGGCGTCTATGGCTACACCTTC
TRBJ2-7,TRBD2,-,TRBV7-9,CASSLGPTPIAGDYEQYF,TGTGCCAGCAGCTTAGGACCGACCCCCATAGCGGGAGACTACGAGCAGTACTTC
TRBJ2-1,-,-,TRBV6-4,CASSDGGGQFF,TGTGCCAGCAGTGACGGTGGAGGGCAGTTCTTC
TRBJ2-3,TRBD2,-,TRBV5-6,CASSLPRRAGGRTDTQYF,TGTGCCAGCAGCCTGCCCCGGCGAGCGGGAGGGCGCACAGATACGCAGTATTTT
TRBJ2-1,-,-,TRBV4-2,CASSRSSGNNEQFF,TGTGCCAGCAGCCGAAGTAGCGGCAACAATGAGCAGTTCTTC
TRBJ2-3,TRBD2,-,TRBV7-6,CASSLATLAGPRADTQYF,TGTGCCAGCAGCTTAGCGACCCTAGCGGGACCCAGGGCAGATACGCAGTATTTT
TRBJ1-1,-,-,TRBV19,CASSIPPEDQGEVDNTEAFF,TGTGCCAGTAGTATACCCCCCGAGGATCAGGGCGAGGTTGATAACACTGAAGCTTTCTTT
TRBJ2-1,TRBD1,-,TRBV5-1,CASSLQGATINEQFF,TGCGCCAGCAGCTTGCAGGGGGCGACGATAAATGAGCAGTTCTTC
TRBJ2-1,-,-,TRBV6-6,CAMGLPDNEQFF,TGTGCCATGGGGCTGCCAGACAATGAGCAGTTCTTC
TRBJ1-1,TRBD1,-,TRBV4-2,CASSQRPRGRGTEAFF,TGTGCCAGCAGCCAAAGGCCCAGGGGGCGAGGCACTGAAGCTTTCTTT
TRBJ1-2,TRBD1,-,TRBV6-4,CASRNYGQGPNGYTF,TGTGCCAGCAGGAACTACGGACAGGGGCCAAATGGCTACACCTTC
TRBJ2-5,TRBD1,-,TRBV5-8,CASSPDRDSLQETQYF,TGTGCCAGCAGCCCGGACCGGGACAGCCTTCAAGAGACCCAGTACTTC
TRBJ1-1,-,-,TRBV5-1,CASSLASGGGRPEAFF,TGCGCCAGCAGCTTGGCCAGTGGGGGGGGAAGGCCTGAAGCTTTCTTT
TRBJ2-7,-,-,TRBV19,CASSLRETYEQYF,TGTGCCAGTAGTCTTCGGGAAACCTACGAGCAGTACTTC
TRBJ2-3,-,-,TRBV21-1,CASSPRQDTQYF,TGTGCCAGCAGCCCCCGACAAGATACGCAGTATTTT
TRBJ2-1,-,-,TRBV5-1,CASSLFGFSHYNEQFF,TGCGCCAGCAGCTTGTTCGGGTTTTCTCACTACAATGAGCAGTTCTTC
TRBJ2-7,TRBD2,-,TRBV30,CAWIRGDGGYEQYF,TGTGCCTGGATCCGGGGGGACGGGGGCTACGAGCAGTACTTC
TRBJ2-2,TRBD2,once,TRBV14,CASSQGGGRDSGELFF,TGTGCCAGCAGCCAAGGGGGCGGGAGAGATAGCGGGGAGCTGTTTTTT
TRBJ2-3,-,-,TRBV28,CASSSRTGSRRQYF,TGTGCCAGCAGTTCGCGGACTGGGAGCCGGAGACAGTATTTT
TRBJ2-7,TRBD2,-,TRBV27,CASSVGLPGGEQYF,TGTGCCAGCAGCGTGGGACTACCCGGTGGGGAGCAGTACTTC
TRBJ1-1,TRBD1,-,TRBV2,CASSDRQGAIEAFF,TGTGCCAGCAGTGATCGCCAGGGGGCGATTGAAGCTTTCTTT
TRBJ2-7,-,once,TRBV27,CASSPTPRVGYEQYF,TGTGCCAGCAGCCCGACGCCGCGGGTGGGGTACGAGCAGTACTTC
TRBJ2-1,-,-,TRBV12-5,CASGFGSGNEQFF,TGTGCTAGTGGTTTCGGGAGTGGCAATGAGCAGTTCTTC
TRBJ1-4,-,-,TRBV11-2,CASSEVGEGATNEKLFF,TGTGCCAGCAGCGAGGTTGGAGAAGGGGCAACTAATGAAAAACTGTTTTTT
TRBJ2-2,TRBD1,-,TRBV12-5,CASGLKRQGTNTGELFF,TGTGCTAGTGGTTTGAAAAGACAGGGAACGAACACCGGGGAGCTGTTTTTT
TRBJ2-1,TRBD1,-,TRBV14,CASSPKGQGIVVGFF,TGTGCCAGCAGCCCAAAGGGACAGGGTATAGTAGTAGGGTTCTTC
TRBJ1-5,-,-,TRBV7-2,CASSLERGNQPQHF,TGTGCCAGCAGCTTAGAACGGGGGAACCAGCCCCAGCATTTT
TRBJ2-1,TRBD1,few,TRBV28,CASSFPGTGKDFARDEQFF,TGTGCCAGCAGTTTCCCCGGGACAGGGAAAGATTTTGCTCGGGATGAGCAGTTCTTC